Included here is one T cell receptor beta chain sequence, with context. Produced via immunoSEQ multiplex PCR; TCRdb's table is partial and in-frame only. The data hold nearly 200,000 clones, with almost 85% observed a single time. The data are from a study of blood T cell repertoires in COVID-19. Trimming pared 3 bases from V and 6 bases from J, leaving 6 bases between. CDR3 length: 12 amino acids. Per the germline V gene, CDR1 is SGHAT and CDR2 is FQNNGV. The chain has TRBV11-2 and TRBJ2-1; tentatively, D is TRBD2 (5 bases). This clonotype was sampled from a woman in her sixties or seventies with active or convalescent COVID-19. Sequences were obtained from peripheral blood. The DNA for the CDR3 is TGTGCCAGCAGCTTGCGGGTCAATGAGCAGTTCTTC. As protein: CASSLRVNEQFF.